The clone carrying this T cell receptor (beta chain) was picked up a small number of times. Its specificity is unknown. This entry is derived from a study of beta chain features in type 1 diabetes. Every isolated RNA sample was fully reverse transcribed, so sequencing captured expressed TCRB transcripts. The repertoire was sequenced with immunoSEQ multiplex PCR; TCRdb's copy has only in-frame clones and lacks some. This sample has about 340,000 clones; around 8.5% occur once, and the top ten carry less than 1.2%. Whole-study findings and limits: Shorter TCRB CDR3s, moderately but significantly so, were found in Type 1 diabetes patients in all four CD4+ subsets.

The CDR3 has 10 amino acids. The ends were cut back, 5 bases at V and 11 bases at J, with 7 bases in the middle. Germline V gene data show CDR1 as SGHVT and CDR2 as SQSDAQ. V usage is TRBV7-4 and J usage is TRBJ1-5; D uncertain. Sequencing input: central memory CD4+ T cells from blood. The clonotype comes from a man aged 30 to 39 with type 1 diabetes. DNA of the CDR3: TGTGCCAGCAGCCCCTCGTCCCAGCATTTT. It encodes CASSPSSQHF.